This TCR beta chain comes out of a study of blood T cell repertoires in COVID-19. Study context: Some COVID-19 samples were acute and others convalescent; all came from the United States, Italy and Spain. PBMCs, B-cell-depleted T cells, or T cells provided the cDNA or gDNA that made up the material.

The CDR3 contains 13 residues. The V end was cut by 3 bases, the J end by 9 bases, with 12 bases between. CDR1 and CDR2 (germline): MDHEN, SYDVKM. Original handling: Estimated nucleated cell counts came from reference gene primer amplification. Repertoires were generated with immunoSEQ multiplex PCR, while TCRdb's copy carries only in-frame clones and drops some. That table gives V, J and clone size, and the DNA gave D and trimming. The sample includes approximately 150,000 clones, about 86% of them seen just once. This receptor was obtained from an elderly woman with acute or convalescent COVID-19. The genes are TRBV28 and TRBJ2-1; D remains ambiguous. Sequencing was carried out using peripheral blood. In DNA form, the CDR3 reads TGTGCCAGCAGTTTTCTCTCCGCCAGTGAGCAGTTCTTC. Protein sequence: CASSFLSASEQFF.